These 15 T cell receptor beta chains were all obtained from the same sample, sequenced in a study of molecular identifiers for immune sequencing clone quantification. MiXCR was run by TCRdb on the PCR reads, yielding one entry per CDR3 protein. The table records roughly 320,000 distinct CDR3 sequences, roughly 24% of them present only once. The specimen sequenced was naive CD8+ T cells from blood, with Jurkat cell RNA spiked in. The subset here: FACS-sorted CD8+CD4-CCR7+CD45RA+ naive T cells. The receptor set was obtained from a human donor in good health. Some libraries in this study had Jurkat cell RNA spiked in.

In the case of this clonotype: This sequence may be a read error, since a much larger clone differs from it by one base. The gene calls are TRBV30 and TRBJ2-7, with TRBD1 identical over 10 bases. There are 13 residues in the CDR3. Germline V gives CDR1 GTSNPN, CDR2 SVGIG (reference sequence). The CDR3 DNA is TGTGCCTGGACCCGGGACAGGGGCTACGGGCAGTACTTC. Translation: CAWTRDRGYGQYF.

This clonotype appeared a few times. The chain couples TRBV6-2 or TRBV6-3 to TRBJ2-1; TRBD2 aligns across 7 bases. The CDR3 covers 11 residues. Germline loops: CDR1 MNHEY, CDR2 SVGEGT. The trim removed 4 bases at V and 14 bases at J, leaving 5 bases unmatched. The CDR3 DNA reads TGTGCCAGCAGTTCCGGGGGGATAGAGTTCTTC. Translated: CASSSGGIEFF.

This clonotype was detected only a few times. The chain recombines TRBV9 with TRBJ1-1; D may be TRBD1 (5 bases). Trimming removed 1 base from V and 6 bases from J, with 16 bases in between. Germline V lookup: CDR1 SGDLS, CDR2 YYNGEE. The CDR3 runs 15 residues. Written as DNA, the CDR3 is TGTGCCAGCAGCGTATATGACCAGGTGGGGCCTGAAGCTTTCTTT. Its protein is CASSVYDQVGPEAFF.

This clonotype was found many times. The rearrangement links TRBV7-8 to TRBJ2-6; tentatively, D is TRBD1 (6 bases). V was pared by 4 bases and J by 0 bases, with 16 bases between. CDR1 and CDR2 (germline): SGHVS, FQNEAQ. The CDR3 totals 18 residues. The CDR3 nucleotides read TGTGCCAGCAGCTATAACAGGGCCCAACACTCTGGGGCCAACGTCCTGACTTTC. This codes for CASSYNRAQHSGANVLTF.

This clonotype was counted many times. The gene calls are TRBV13 and TRBJ1-4, with D unclear. This CDR3 has 13 residues. CDR1 and CDR2 (germline): PRHDT, FYEKMQ (reference sequence). V was cut by 1 base and J by 5 bases, with 5 bases left in between. CDR3 nucleotide sequence: TGTGCCAGCAGCTTAGAAGCGAATGAAAAACTGTTTTTT. Translated: CASSLEANEKLFF. Together with reference TRBV13 and TRBJ1-4, the CDR3 gives the full variable domain: AAGVIQSPRHLIKEKRETATLKCYPIPRHDTVYWYQQGPGQDPQFLISFYEKMQSDKGSIPDRFSAQQFSDYHSELNMSSLELGDSALYFCASSLEANEKLFFGSGTQLSVL.

For this clonotype: A much larger clone differs from this one at a single base, so this may be a read error. This chain connects TRBV12-5 to TRBJ2-7, with TRBD1 matching 8 bases. J lost 9 bases, V lost 4 bases, and 14 bases had no gene match. CDR3 length equals 15 residues. Germline V gives CDR1 LGHNT, CDR2 FRNRAP. The CDR3 sequence: CASGWLDRGCRVQYF. The CDR3 nucleotides read TGTGCTAGTGGTTGGCTTGACAGGGGTTGCCGCGTGCAGTACTTC.

Worth noting for this clonotype: This sequence may be a read error, since a much larger clone differs from it by one base. A read error is likely, as this CDR3 ends without the conserved phenylalanine or tryptophan. The chain links TRBV29-1 to TRBJ1-3; D uncertain. Between the trimmed V and J ends, which lost 0 bases and 1 base, there was a span of 16 bases. CDR1 SQVTM and CDR2 ANQGSEA come from the germline V gene. The CDR3 has 17 residues. The CDR3 coding sequence is TGCAGCGTTGAAGATTTAAGGCCGGCAGAGTCTGGAAACACCATATATGTT. Its translation is CSVEDLRPAESGNTIYV.

This clonotype has ten or more counts. This chain links TRBV24-1 with TRBJ2-7, with a weak D call TRBD1 (6 bases). CDR1 is KGHDR, CDR2 SFDVKD, per germline. CDR3 length equals 16 residues. V was clipped by 2 bases and J by 0 bases, with 13 bases between them. The CDR3 bases are TGTGCCACCAGTGATTCGGATAGGACAGCCTCCTACGAGCAGTACTTC. Its translation is CATSDSDRTASYEQYF.

Turning to this clonotype: The germline gene is not matched at one end of the junction; a read error may be the cause. The CDR3 region has the DNA TGTGCCTGCAGTTTACGGGGGGAGTCCTACGAGCAGTACTTC. It specifies CACSLRGESYEQYF. The chain combines TRBV28 with TRBJ2-7; 7 nucleotides line up with TRBD2. The germline V gene has CDR1 MDHEN and CDR2 SYDVKM. The CDR3 is made up of 14 amino acids.

This clonotype was counted ten times or more. The chain combines TRBV12-3 or TRBV12-4 with TRBJ2-7, with TRBD2 matching over 15 bases. Germline trimming cut 0 bases from V and 4 bases from J; bases unmatched to any gene: 1. The CDR3 consists of 16 residues. The CDR3 DNA follows: TGTGCCAGCAGTTTAGCGGGACTAGCGGGAGGATACGAGCAGTACTTC. It is translated as CASSLAGLAGGYEQYF.

This clonotype was detected ten times or more. This sequence joins TRBV28 and TRBJ2-3; 10 bases map to TRBD2. The CDR3 spans 19 residues. V lost 3 bases and J lost 0; bases outside the gene matches: 12. CDR1 is MDHEN and CDR2 is SYDVKM in the germline V gene. CDR3 sequence reads: CASSFGGSSGGSSTDTQYF. The CDR3 nucleotides read TGTGCCAGCAGTTTTGGGGGGTCTAGCGGGGGCTCTAGCACAGATACGCAGTATTTT.

This clonotype occurred a few times. V gene TRBV5-4 combines with J gene TRBJ1-1; no clear D gene. Germline CDR1 and CDR2: SGHNT and YYREEE (reference sequence). V was pared by 3 bases and J by 7 bases, with 16 bases between. The CDR3 spans 14 residues. The CDR3 here is CASSSSPGPVEAFF. The CDR3 DNA reads TGTGCCAGCAGCTCCTCCCCGGGCCCCGTTGAAGCTTTCTTT. Variable domain in full (rest from reference TRBV5-4 and TRBJ1-1): ETGVTQSPTHLIKTRGQQVTLRCSSQSGHNTVSWYQQALGQGPQFIFQYYREEENGRGNFPPRFSGLQFPNYSSELNVNALELDDSALYLCASSSSPGPVEAFFGQGTRLTVV.

There are a few counts of this clonotype. The chain combines TRBV27 with TRBJ1-1; D possibly corresponds to TRBD1 (5 bases). The CDR3 runs 11 residues. Germline-derived CDR1 and CDR2 are MNHEY and SMNVEV (reference sequence). Trimming left V 4 bases short and J 6 bases short, with 6 bases between. DNA for the CDR3: TGTGCCAGCAGTTGGGGCCCTGAAGCTTTCTTT. As protein: CASSWGPEAFF.

This clonotype was observed once. Since a much larger clone is just one base distant, this may be a read error. The rearrangement uses TRBV20-1 and TRBJ2-7; the match to TRBD2 covers 10 bases. The CDR3 consists of 13 residues. CDR1 is DFQATT and CDR2 is SNEGSKA in the germline V gene (reference sequence). DNA for the CDR3: TGCGGTGCTACCGGGACTAGCGACTACGAGCAGTACTTC. Amino acids: CGATGTSDYEQYF.

This clonotype was counted many times. In nucleotides, the CDR3 is TGTGCCAGCAGTTTTCGGCCAGCGGGGAACACCGGGGAGCTGTTTTTT. Its protein product is CASSFRPAGNTGELFF. This chain uses TRBV28 with TRBJ2-2, with a possible D match to TRBD2 (6 bases). The CDR3 runs to 16 residues. V was clipped by 3 bases and J by 1 base, with 12 bases between them. Germline values: CDR1 MDHEN, CDR2 SYDVKM.